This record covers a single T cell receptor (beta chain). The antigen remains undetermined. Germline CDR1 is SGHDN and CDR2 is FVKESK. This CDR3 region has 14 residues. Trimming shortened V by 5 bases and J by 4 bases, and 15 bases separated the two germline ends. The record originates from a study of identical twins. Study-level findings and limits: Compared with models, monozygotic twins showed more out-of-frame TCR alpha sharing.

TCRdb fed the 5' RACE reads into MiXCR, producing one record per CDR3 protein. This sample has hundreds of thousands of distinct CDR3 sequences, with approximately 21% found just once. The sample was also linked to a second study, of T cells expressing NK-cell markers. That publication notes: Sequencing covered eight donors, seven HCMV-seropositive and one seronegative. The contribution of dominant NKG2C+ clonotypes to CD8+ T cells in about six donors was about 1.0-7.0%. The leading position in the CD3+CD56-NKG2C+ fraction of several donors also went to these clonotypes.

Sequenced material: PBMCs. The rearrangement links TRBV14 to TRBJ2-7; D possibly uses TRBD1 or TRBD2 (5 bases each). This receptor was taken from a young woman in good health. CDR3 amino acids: CASSARDGPYEQYF. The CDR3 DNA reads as TGTGCCAGCAGCGCCCGGGACGGCCCGTACGAGCAGTACTTC. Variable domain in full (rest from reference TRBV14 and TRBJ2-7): EAGVTQFPSHSVIEKGQTVTLRCDPISGHDNLYWYRRVMGKEIKFLLHFVKESKQDESGMPNNRFLAERTGGTYSTLKVQPAELEDSGVYFCASSARDGPYEQYFGPGTRLTVT.